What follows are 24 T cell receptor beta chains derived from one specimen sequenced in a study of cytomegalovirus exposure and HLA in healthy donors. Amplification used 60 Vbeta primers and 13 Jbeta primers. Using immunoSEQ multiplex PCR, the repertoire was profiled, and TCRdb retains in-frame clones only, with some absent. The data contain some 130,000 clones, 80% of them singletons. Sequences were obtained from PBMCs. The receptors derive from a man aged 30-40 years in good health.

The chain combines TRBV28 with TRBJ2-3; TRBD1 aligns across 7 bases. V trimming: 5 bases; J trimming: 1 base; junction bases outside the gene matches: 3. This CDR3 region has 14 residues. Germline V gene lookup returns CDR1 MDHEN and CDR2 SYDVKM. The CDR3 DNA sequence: TGTGCCAGCAGTACAGACAGGGGCACAGATACGCAGTATTTT. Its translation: CASSTDRGTDTQYF.

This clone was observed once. This CDR3 reads CASSPRRDSSGNTIYF. Written as DNA, the CDR3 is TGTGCCAGCAGCCCACGCCGAGACAGCTCTGGAAACACCATATATTTT. The chain recombines TRBV7-9 with TRBJ1-3, with D maybe TRBD1 (5 bases). This CDR3 has 16 residues. Germline lookup yields CDR1 SEHNR and CDR2 FQNEAQ (reference sequence). The ends were cut back, 5 bases at V and 0 bases at J, with 14 bases in the middle.

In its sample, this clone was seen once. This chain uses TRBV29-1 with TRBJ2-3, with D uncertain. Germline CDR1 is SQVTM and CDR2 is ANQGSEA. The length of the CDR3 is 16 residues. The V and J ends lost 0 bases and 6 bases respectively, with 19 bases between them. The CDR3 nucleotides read TGCAGCGTTGAAGATCCCCCCTCAGAGGTCAAGGATACGCAGTATTTT. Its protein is CSVEDPPSEVKDTQYF.

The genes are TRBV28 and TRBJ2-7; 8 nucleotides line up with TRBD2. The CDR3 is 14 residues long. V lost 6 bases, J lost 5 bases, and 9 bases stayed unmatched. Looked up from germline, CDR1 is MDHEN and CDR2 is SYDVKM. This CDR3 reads CASRPAAGEHEQYF. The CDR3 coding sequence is TGTGCCAGCAGACCCGCAGCGGGAGAACACGAGCAGTACTTC.

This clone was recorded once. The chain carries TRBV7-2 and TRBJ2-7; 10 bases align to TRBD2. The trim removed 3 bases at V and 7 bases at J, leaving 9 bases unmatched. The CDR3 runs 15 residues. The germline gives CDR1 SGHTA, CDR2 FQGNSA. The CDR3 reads CASSFQGTSAGEQYF. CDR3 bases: TGTGCCAGCAGCTTCCAGGGGACTAGCGCAGGAGAGCAGTACTTC.

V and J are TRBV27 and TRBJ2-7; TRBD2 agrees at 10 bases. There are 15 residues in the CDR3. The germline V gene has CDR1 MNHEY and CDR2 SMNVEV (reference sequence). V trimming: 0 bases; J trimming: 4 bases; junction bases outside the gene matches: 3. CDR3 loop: CASSLSSSGRYEQYF. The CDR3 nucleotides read TGTGCCAGCAGTTTATCGAGTAGCGGGAGGTACGAGCAGTACTTC.

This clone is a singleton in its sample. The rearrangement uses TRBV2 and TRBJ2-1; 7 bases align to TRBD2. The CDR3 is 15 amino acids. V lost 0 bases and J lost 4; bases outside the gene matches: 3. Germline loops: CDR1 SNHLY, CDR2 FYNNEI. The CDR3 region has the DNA TGTGCCAGCAGTGAAGCCCTAGCGGAATACAATGAGCAGTTCTTC. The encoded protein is CASSEALAEYNEQFF.

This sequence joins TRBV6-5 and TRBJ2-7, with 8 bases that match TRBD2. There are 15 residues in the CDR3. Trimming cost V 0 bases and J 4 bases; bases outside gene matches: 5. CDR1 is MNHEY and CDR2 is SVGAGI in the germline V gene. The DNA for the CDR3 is TGTGCCAGCAGTTACTCGCCGGGAGGGCCTTACGAGCAGTACTTC. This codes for CASSYSPGGPYEQYF.

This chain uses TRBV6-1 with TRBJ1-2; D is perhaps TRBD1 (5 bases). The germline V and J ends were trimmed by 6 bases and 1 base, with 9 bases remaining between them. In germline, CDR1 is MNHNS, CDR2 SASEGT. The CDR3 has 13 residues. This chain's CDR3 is CASRQDSNYGYTF. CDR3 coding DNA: TGTGCCAGCAGACAAGACAGTAACTATGGCTACACCTTC.

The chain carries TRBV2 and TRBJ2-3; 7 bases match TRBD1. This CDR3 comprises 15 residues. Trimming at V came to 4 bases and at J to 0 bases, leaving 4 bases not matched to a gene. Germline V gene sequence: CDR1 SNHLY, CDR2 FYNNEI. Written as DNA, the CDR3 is TGTGCCAGCAGTGCCGGGACAGTTAGCACAGATACGCAGTATTTT. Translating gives CASSAGTVSTDTQYF.

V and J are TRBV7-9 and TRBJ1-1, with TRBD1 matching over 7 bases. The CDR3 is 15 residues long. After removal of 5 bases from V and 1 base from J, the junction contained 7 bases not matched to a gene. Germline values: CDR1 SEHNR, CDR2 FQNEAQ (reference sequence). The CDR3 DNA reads TGTGCCAGCAGCCCCCCCAGGGGGTCGAACACTGAAGCTTTCTTT. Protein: CASSPPRGSNTEAFF.

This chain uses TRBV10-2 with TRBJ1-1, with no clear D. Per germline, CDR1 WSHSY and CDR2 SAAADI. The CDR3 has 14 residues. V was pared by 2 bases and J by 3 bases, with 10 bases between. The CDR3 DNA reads TGCGCCAGCAGTGAGATGAGACACTACACTGAAGCTTTCTTT. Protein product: CASSEMRHYTEAFF.

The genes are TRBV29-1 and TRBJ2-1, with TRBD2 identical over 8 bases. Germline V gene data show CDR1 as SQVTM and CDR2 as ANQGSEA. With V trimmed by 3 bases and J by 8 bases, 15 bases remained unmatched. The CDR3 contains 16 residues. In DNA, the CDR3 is TGCAGCGTTGATTTGGTAGCGGGAATCTCGGGAGATGAGCAGTTCTTC. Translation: CSVDLVAGISGDEQFF.

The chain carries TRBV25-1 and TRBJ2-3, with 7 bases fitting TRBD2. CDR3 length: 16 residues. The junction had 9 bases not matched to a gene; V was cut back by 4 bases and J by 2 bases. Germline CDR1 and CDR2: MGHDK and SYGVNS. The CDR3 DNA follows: TGTGCCAGCAGTGGGGGGGAGGGCGGTATCACAGATACGCAGTATTTT. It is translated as CASSGGEGGITDTQYF.

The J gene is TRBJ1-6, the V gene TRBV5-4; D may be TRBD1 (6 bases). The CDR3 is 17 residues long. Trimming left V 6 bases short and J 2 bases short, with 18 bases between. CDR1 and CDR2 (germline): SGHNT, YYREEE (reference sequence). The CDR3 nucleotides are TGTGCCAGCACCCGAGGGGGAAGGTCGGCCTATAATTCACCCCTCCACTTT. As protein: CASTRGGRSAYNSPLHF.

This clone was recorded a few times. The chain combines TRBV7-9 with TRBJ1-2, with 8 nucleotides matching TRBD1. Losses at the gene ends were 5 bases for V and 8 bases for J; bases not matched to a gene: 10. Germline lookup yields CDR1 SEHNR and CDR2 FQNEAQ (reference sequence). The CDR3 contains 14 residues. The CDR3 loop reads CASSPTTGVRGYTF. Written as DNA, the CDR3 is TGTGCCAGCAGCCCTACGACAGGGGTGAGAGGCTACACCTTC. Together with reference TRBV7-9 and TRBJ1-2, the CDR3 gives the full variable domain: DTGVSQNPRHKITKRGQNVTFRCDPISEHNRLYWYRQTLGQGPEFLTYFQNEAQLEKSRLLSDRFSAERPKGSFSTLEIQRTEQGDSAMYLCASSPTTGVRGYTFGSGTRLTVV.

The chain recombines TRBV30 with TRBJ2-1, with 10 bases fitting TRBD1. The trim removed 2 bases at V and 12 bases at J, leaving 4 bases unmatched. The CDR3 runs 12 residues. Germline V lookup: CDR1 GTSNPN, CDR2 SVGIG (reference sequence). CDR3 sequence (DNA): TGTGCCTGGAGTCGGACAGGGGGAAGGCAGTTCTTC. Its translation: CAWSRTGGRQFF.

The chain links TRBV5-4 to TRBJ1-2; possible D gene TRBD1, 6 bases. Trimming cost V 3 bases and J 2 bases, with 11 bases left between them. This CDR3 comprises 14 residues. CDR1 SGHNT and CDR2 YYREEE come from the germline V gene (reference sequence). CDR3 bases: TGTGCCAGCAGCTCTAAACAGGGAAACTATGGCTACACCTTC. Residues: CASSSKQGNYGYTF.

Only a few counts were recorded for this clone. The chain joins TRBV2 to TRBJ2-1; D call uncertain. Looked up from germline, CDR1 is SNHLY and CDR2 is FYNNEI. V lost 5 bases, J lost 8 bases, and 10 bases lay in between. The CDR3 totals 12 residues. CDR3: CASSFSGDEQFF. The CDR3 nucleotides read TGTGCCAGCAGTTTCTCAGGTGATGAGCAGTTCTTC.

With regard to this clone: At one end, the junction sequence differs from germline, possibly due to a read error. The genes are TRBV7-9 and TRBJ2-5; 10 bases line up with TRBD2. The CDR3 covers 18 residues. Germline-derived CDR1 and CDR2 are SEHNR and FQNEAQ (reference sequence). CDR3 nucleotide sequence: TGTTCCAGCAGCTTAGTAGGGCTAGCGGGAGTCCCAGGGGAGACCCAGTACTTC. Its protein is CSSSLVGLAGVPGETQYF.

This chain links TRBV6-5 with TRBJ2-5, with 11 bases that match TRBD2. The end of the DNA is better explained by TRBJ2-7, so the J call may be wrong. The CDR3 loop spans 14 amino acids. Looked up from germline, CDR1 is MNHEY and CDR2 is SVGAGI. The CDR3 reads CASSYGTSGYEQYF. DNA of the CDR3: TGTGCCAGCAGTTACGGGACTAGCGGCTACGAGCAGTACTTC.

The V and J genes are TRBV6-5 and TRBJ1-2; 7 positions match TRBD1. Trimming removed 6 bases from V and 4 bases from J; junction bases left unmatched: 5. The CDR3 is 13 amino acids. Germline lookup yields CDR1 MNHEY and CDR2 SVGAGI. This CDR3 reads CASSETGIYGYTF. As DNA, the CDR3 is TGTGCCAGCAGCGAGACAGGGATCTATGGCTACACCTTC.

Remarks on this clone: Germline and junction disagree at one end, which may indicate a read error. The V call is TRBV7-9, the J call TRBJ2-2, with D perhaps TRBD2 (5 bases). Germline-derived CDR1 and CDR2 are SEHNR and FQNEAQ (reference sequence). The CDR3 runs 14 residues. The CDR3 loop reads CSSSLTHAGGELFF. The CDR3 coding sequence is TGTTCCAGCAGCTTAACCCATGCGGGCGGGGAGCTGTTTTTT. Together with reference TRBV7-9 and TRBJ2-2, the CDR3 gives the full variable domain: DTGVSQNPRHKITKRGQNVTFRCDPISEHNRLYWYRQTLGQGPEFLTYFQNEAQLEKSRLLSDRFSAERPKGSFSTLEIQRTEQGDSAMYLCSSSLTHAGGELFFGEGSRLTVL.

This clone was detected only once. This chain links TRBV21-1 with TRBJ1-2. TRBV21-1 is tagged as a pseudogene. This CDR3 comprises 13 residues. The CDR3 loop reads CASSLGNDYGYTF. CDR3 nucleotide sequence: TGTGCCAGCAGCCTCGGGAACGACTATGGCTACACCTTC.